These T cell receptor beta chains were read from a single sample in a study of CD8+ T cells in alopecia areata. Libraries were prepared by immunoSEQ multiplex PCR; TCRdb keeps only in-frame clonotypes and omits some of them. The sample records roughly 250,000 clones, about 68% being singletons. The input for sequencing was CD4+ T cells sorted from blood, taken at week 0. The receptors were sampled from a human donor with alopecia areata. CDR3s include the opening cysteine and the closing phenylalanine or tryptophan. Each record gives: V gene, D gene, clone size, J gene, CDR3 protein, CDR3 DNA. D genes are given only for firm matches. Expanded clones get a size class; other rows say once, few or many, or leave the size out.

TRBV6-5	.	.	TRBJ2-7	CASHRGEGGYEQYF	TGTGCCAGCCACCGGGGGGAAGGGGGATACGAGCAGTACTTC
TRBV5-1	.	few	TRBJ2-1	CASGPGGGAKMEQFF	TGCGCCAGCGGCCCCGGTGGGGGCGCAAAGATGGAGCAGTTCTTC
TRBV6-5	.	.	TRBJ1-5	CASSHRENQPQHF	TGTGCCAGCAGCCACAGGGAAAATCAGCCCCAGCATTTT
TRBV13	TRBD1	few	TRBJ2-1	CASSLSSTGVLSGSYNEQFF	TGTGCCAGCAGCTTAAGCTCAACAGGGGTGTTATCGGGCTCCTACAATGAGCAGTTCTTC
TRBV27	.	.	TRBJ1-2	CASKGRQEGYTF	TGTGCCAGCAAGGGGAGGCAGGAAGGCTACACCTTC
TRBV5-1	TRBD2	few	TRBJ2-3	CASSLGTSGGGTDTQYF	TGCGCCAGCAGCCTCGGGACTAGCGGGGGAGGAACAGATACGCAGTATTTT
TRBV15	TRBD1	.	TRBJ2-1	CATSRDGQGPFNEQFF	TGTGCCACCAGCAGGGACGGACAGGGGCCGTTCAATGAGCAGTTCTTC
TRBV4-2	TRBD2	.	TRBJ2-1	CASSLRTSGTVNEQFF	TGTGCCAGCAGCCTACGGACTAGCGGAACTGTCAATGAGCAGTTCTTC
TRBV30	TRBD2	.	TRBJ2-3	CAWCPGVAGGPDTQYF	TGTGCCTGGTGCCCCGGGGTAGCGGGGGGGCCAGATACGCAGTATTTT
TRBV9	TRBD2	once	TRBJ2-3	CASSPRASGDTYTQYF	TGTGCCAGCAGCCCCCGGGCTAGCGGGGACACATATACGCAGTATTTT
TRBV7-2	.	.	TRBJ2-5	CASSLGEETQYF	TGTGCCAGCAGCTTAGGTGAAGAGACCCAGTACTTC
TRBV5-1	.	.	TRBJ2-3	CASSLDGGDTDTQYF	TGCGCCAGCAGCTTGGACGGGGGAGATACAGATACGCAGTATTTT
TRBV4-3	.	.	TRBJ1-6	CASSQDEASPLHF	TGCGCCAGCAGCCAAGATGAAGCTTCACCCCTCCACTTT
TRBV30	TRBD2	.	TRBJ2-1	CAWSLGLVGEQFF	TGTGCCTGGAGTCTCGGACTAGTCGGTGAGCAGTTCTTC
TRBV10-3	.	many	TRBJ2-3	CAISDTDTQYF	TGTGCCATCAGTGACACAGATACGCAGTATTTT
TRBV14	TRBD2	.	TRBJ2-7	CASSQDIAGGYEQYF	TGTGCCAGCAGCCAAGATATAGCGGGGGGCTACGAGCAGTACTTC
TRBV7-2	TRBD1	.	TRBJ2-3	CASSPDRGLTDTQYF	TGTGCCAGCAGCCCTGACAGGGGACTCACAGATACGCAGTATTTT